This paragraph covers one T cell receptor (beta chain) sequence. cDNA libraries for TCR alpha and TCR beta, carrying sample barcodes and UMIs, came from 5'RACE with constant-segment primers. TCRdb itself ran the 5' RACE reads through MiXCR, one entry per CDR3 protein. This sample carries hundreds of thousands of distinct CDR3 sequences, around 16% of them seen once, and the ten largest clones take less than 30%. The length of the CDR3 is 15 residues. The germline V and J ends were trimmed by 3 bases and 7 bases, with 18 bases remaining between them. From germline, CDR1 is SGHTA and CDR2 FQGNSA. The record originates from a study of T-cell memory formation after mild COVID-19.

The sequence came from a man aged 18 to 30 who had mild COVID-19 (a few samples of this study predate the infection). Cell type and time point are not known. J is TRBJ2-5 and V is TRBV7-2; D is undetermined. Sequencing was performed on PBMCs or a T cell subset sorted from them (not recorded which). CDR3 bases: TGTGCCAGCAGCTTCTCCGTGGGCTCCGAAGGGACCCAGTACTTC. Its protein product is CASSFSVGSEGTQYF.